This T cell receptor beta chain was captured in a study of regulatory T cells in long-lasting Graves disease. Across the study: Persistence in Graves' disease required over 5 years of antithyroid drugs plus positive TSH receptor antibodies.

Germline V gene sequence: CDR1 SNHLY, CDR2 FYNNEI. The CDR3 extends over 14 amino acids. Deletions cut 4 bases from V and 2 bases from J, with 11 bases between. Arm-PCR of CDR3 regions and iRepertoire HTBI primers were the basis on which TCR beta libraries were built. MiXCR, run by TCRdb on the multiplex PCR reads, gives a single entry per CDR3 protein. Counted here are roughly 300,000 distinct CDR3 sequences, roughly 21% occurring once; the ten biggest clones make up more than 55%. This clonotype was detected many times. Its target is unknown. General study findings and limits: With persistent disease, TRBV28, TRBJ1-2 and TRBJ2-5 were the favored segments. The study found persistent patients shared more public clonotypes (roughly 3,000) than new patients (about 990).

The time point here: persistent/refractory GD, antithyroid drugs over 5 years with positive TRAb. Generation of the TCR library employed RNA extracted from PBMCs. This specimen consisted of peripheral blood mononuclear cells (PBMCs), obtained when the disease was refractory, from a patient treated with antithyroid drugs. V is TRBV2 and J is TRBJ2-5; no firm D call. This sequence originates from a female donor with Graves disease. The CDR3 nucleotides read TGTGCCAGCAGTGTCGCGTGGGCTCAAGAGACCCAGTACTTC. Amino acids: CASSVAWAQETQYF.